This T cell receptor (beta chain) came from a study of beta chain features in type 1 diabetes. Across the study: Patient and healthy donor groups were alike in age, gender and cell yields.

Regarding this clone: What it binds is not known.

The isolated RNA, all of it, was reverse transcribed, so expressed TCRB transcripts were what got sequenced. The repertoire was sequenced with immunoSEQ multiplex PCR; TCRdb's copy has only in-frame clones and lacks some. Of around 600,000 clones in the sample, under 15% were seen once. The study's findings and limits: Researchers report that Type 1 diabetes patients had moderately but significantly shorter TCRB CDR3s across all four CD4+ subsets.

Unmatched junction bases numbered 8, after V lost 6 bases and J lost 1 base. The CDR3 spans 16 residues. The rearrangement joins TRBV23-1 to TRBJ2-3; 9 bases map to TRBD1. TRBV23-1 is sorted into the ORF group, with uncertain function. This receptor was taken from a young man with type 1 diabetes. Material for sequencing was naive CD4+ T cells from blood. The CDR3 is CASSTGQGDCTDTQYF. The DNA of the CDR3 is TGCGCCAGCAGCACGGGACAGGGCGATTGCACAGATACGCAGTATTTT.